This T cell receptor (beta chain) stems from a study of T cells in Graves' hyperthyroidism and ophthalmopathy (dated by TCRdb to the late 2010s). The study in broad terms: Peripheral blood was sampled at the time of initial diagnosis, prior to any treatment. To identify TCR V-J signatures that set the groups apart, the researchers used a discovery cohort of about a hundred patients, made up of roughly 40 with Graves' ophthalmopathy and 57 with stable Graves' hyperthyroidism. An independent validation cohort of 18 to 20 hyperthyroidism patients and about 15 patients who later progressed to ophthalmopathy tested prospective prediction of ophthalmopathy. According to the paper, TCR Vbeta CDR3 sequencing was carried out on some 130 peripheral blood samples, which came from under 50 ophthalmopathy, some 73 hyperthyroidism and around 17 progressor patients. After blood sampling, hyperthyroidism patients were treated with methimazole at a starting dose of 30 mg daily, and ophthalmopathy patients were treated with high-dose intravenous methylprednisolone. In about six Graves' hyperthyroidism patients, the study also compared T-cell repertoires from thyroid tissue with T-cell repertoires from blood. The 90 to 100 discovery patients were randomly split 7:3 into training and test sets. The full study reports these points: Most expanded thyroid clonotypes (frequency above 0.001) were also found in blood, which suggests that blood repertoires may mirror thyroid immune responses. Sample size was not statistically predetermined, and investigators were not blinded to group allocation. During validation, the model predicted progression to ophthalmopathy a median of approximately 7 months ahead of onset, with almost 71% sensitivity and 72% to 80% specificity. A 13 V-J signature model separated ophthalmopathy from stable hyperthyroidism, with about 88% sensitivity and 81% to 83% specificity in cross-validation and 80%/75% in testing.

There are many counts of this clonotype. Its antigen remains unidentified. Qualities for individual bases were not recorded, and no much larger clone is one base off. The TCR beta CDR3 regions were amplified from RNA transcripts. For the first round of RT-PCR on the TCR CDR3, the HTBI primer set was used together with the Qiagen OneStep RT-PCR kit. Libraries were constructed in a second round of multiplex PCR, after which size selection and purification were carried out. Paired-end sequencing of the libraries was performed with 100 bp reads on an Illumina HiSeq2000. The source study handled its data this way. SOAPnuke was used to process the raw data, throwing out any read that contained adapters or uncalled bases, had a mean Phred below 15, or lacked an exact constant-primer or identifier match. High-quality paired reads were merged with COPE v1.2.5, and unique nucleotide sequences were defined as clonotypes. MiTCR v1.1 was used to align the clonotypes against IMGT TRBV, TRBD and TRBJ reference segments. Only V-J combinations with frequency above 0.0001, covering about 99% of repertoires, were analysed. The TCS score was defined as the ratio of F50 (clonal expansion) to E x V (chaos), calculated using BLOSUM62-based TCRdist between CDR3 peptides within each V-J. Welch's t-statistics and random forest reduced roughly 500 V-J features to roughly 13, which were used in a naive Bayes classifier (R e1071). The public reads were reanalyzed by TCRdb: fastp trimming at Q25, MiXCR alignment, in-frame beta chains only. Identical CDR3 protein sequences are pooled into one entry, listed with their most common genes and DNA. TCRdb's processing, not the authors', yielded these V and J calls. The sample includes approximately 600,000 distinct CDR3 sequences, with 13% to 15% observed a single time. The ten largest clones represent roughly 6.9% of the sample.

Measured from the cysteine to the phenylalanine, the CDR3 is 13 residues long. Only the CDR3 DNA is retained, 39 bases long and in frame from the first base. The germline V gene (reference sequence) specifies SEHNR as CDR1 and FQNEAQ as CDR2. V is shortened by 7 bases, J by 6 bases, and the region joining them spans 13 bases. In the ophthalmopathy patients, disease was moderately to severely active, with a Clinical Activity Score of 3 or more, a NOSPECS grade of 4 or more, and a duration of less than 3 months. Any patient with an uncontrolled infection, another autoimmune disease, pregnancy or lactation was excluded. Diagnoses were based on clinical symptoms, serum thyroxine and TRAb, thyroid ultrasound and orbital computed tomography. PBMCs were isolated from more than 8 ml of fresh peripheral blood by Ficoll-Paque density gradient centrifugation. Trizol reagent was used to extract total RNA, and RNA quality was then checked on an Agilent 2100 Bioanalyzer.

The sequencing input was blood. This chain is built from TRBV7-9 and TRBJ2-1, with a weak D call of TRBD1 (7 bases match). The clonotype originates from a woman aged 18-29 years with Graves' ophthalmopathy. The CDR3 in this case is CASTDQGGNEQFF. The DNA sequence is given as TGTGCCAGCACCGATCAGGGGGGCAATGAGCAGTTCTTC. Joined to the reference TRBV7-9 and TRBJ2-1 proteins, this CDR3 gives the full variable domain: DTGVSQNPRHKITKRGQNVTFRCDPISEHNRLYWYRQTLGQGPEFLTYFQNEAQLEKSRLLSDRFSAERPKGSFSTLEIQRTEQGDSAMYLCASTDQGGNEQFFGPGTRLTVL.